Listed here is a single TCR beta chain. Its antigen remains unidentified. Read coverage stops 3 residues before the CDR3 terminus; the germline J gene supplies the remainder. This sample is part of a study of T cell clonality in common variable immunodeficiency. Study results and limitations: Reportedly, TCR beta sequences from common variable immunodeficiency showed fewer deletions and N-nucleotide insertions.

The CVID group had some 15 females and 25 to 35 males, mean age 40. CVID subjects were neither ill nor on immunomodulatory or immunosuppressive medication at sampling. The CDR3 runs to 13 residues. Per the germline V gene, CDR1 is SEHNR and CDR2 is FQNEAQ (reference sequence). V gave up 11 bases and J gave up 6 bases; unmatched junction bases: 9. Data came from immunoSEQ multiplex PCR; TCRdb stores just in-frame clones and leaves some out. The sample was found to contain some 7,100 clones, and every one recurs. This TCR was sampled from a human donor with common variable immunodeficiency. The specimen was peripheral blood mononuclear cells. The V and J genes are TRBV7-9 and TRBJ2-4, with 8 bases identical to TRBD2. The part of the CDR3 DNA that was read is TGTGCCGGATCGGGGGGGGTTGTAAACATT. Translated: CAGSGGVVNI. The whole CDR3 region reads CAGSGGVVNIQYF.